One and the same sample provided the 29 T cell receptor beta chains below, sequenced in a study of CD8+ T cells in alopecia areata. Following extraction, RNA underwent reverse transcription to cDNA, which served as the sequencing template. This table comes from immunoSEQ multiplex PCR, and its TCRdb copy is limited to in-frame clones, with some not included. Of about 11,000 clones in the sample, approximately 60% were seen once. Sampling of alopecia areata patients yielded lesional scalp punch biopsies as well as peripheral blood. The sample taken for sequencing was skin. The origin of the receptors is a human donor with alopecia areata.

The chain is built from TRBV7-8 and TRBJ2-3; 13 bases agree with TRBD2. The CDR3 consists of 16 residues. J gave up 0 bases and V 5 bases, and 2 bases lay outside the gene matches. CDR1 is SGHVS, CDR2 FQNEAQ, per germline. In DNA, the CDR3 is TGTGCCAGCAGCACGGGACTAGCGGGAAGCACAGATACGCAGTATTTT. Amino acid sequence: CASSTGLAGSTDTQYF.

The chain has TRBV6-5 and TRBJ2-7, with D possibly matching TRBD1 (5 bases). This CDR3 is 11 amino acids long. With 5 bases removed from V and 6 bases from J, the gap between germline ends came to 8 bases. Germline V gene lookup returns CDR1 MNHEY and CDR2 SVGAGI. In nucleotides, the CDR3 is TGTGCCAGCAGTCAGGGTGCCGAGCAGTACTTC. Amino acid sequence: CASSQGAEQYF.

The V gene is TRBV29-1, the J gene TRBJ2-1, with 9 bases fitting TRBD2. Germline V gene data show CDR1 as SQVTM and CDR2 as ANQGSEA. This CDR3 contains 14 residues. V shed 4 bases and J 8 bases; nucleotides not matched to a gene: 9. CDR3 in amino acids: CSVASSGNLDEQFF. Here the CDR3 DNA reads TGCAGCGTTGCTTCTAGCGGGAATTTAGATGAGCAGTTCTTC.

The chain couples TRBV10-3 to TRBJ2-5; TRBD1 might be the D (6 bases). Looked up from germline, CDR1 is ENHRY and CDR2 is SYGVKD. Trimming stripped 4 bases from V and 9 bases from J, with 12 bases between. The CDR3 loop spans 12 amino acids. The CDR3 sequence: CAISGGPAAQYF. Written as DNA, the CDR3 is TGTGCCATCAGTGGGGGGCCCGCGGCCCAGTACTTC.

V usage is TRBV29-1 and J usage is TRBJ2-1, with D uncertain. V gave up 4 bases and J gave up 10 bases, with 5 bases separating them. Germline lookup yields CDR1 SQVTM and CDR2 ANQGSEA. The CDR3 extends over 9 amino acids. The CDR3 nucleotides are TGCAGCGTTGGTGGAGAGCAGTTCTTC. Protein sequence: CSVGGEQFF.

The sample holds one count of this clone. This chain uses TRBV27 with TRBJ1-1; D is uncertain. The germline CDR1 and CDR2 sequences are MNHEY and SMNVEV (reference sequence). The CDR3 covers 13 residues. The V end was cut by 5 bases, the J end by 5 bases, with 12 bases between. The CDR3 region is CASSRKSETEAFF. CDR3 DNA sequence: TGTGCCAGCAGTAGAAAGAGCGAGACTGAAGCTTTCTTT.

The gene calls are TRBV7-9 and TRBJ1-2; D is unresolved. V dropped 1 base and J dropped 4 bases, with 13 bases sitting between them. Germline values: CDR1 SEHNR, CDR2 FQNEAQ (reference sequence). This CDR3 comprises 15 residues. For the CDR3, the DNA is TGTGCCAGCAGCTTAGGTTCAGGACCGAGCTATGGCTACACCTTC. This codes for CASSLGSGPSYGYTF. Full variable domain (outside the CDR3, taken from reference TRBV7-9 and TRBJ1-2): DTGVSQNPRHKITKRGQNVTFRCDPISEHNRLYWYRQTLGQGPEFLTYFQNEAQLEKSRLLSDRFSAERPKGSFSTLEIQRTEQGDSAMYLCASSLGSGPSYGYTFGSGTRLTVV.

About this clone: At one boundary the junction diverges from the germline segment, which might be a read error. This chain links TRBV6-6 with TRBJ2-4, with TRBD2 identical over 7 bases. Germline CDR1 reads MNHNY; CDR2 reads SVGAGI (reference sequence). This CDR3 has 15 residues. CDR3 in amino acids: CASSDNGWTDPGGNF. In DNA, the CDR3 is TGTGCCAGCAGTGATAACGGGTGGACCGACCCCGGGGGGAACTTC.

The rearrangement links TRBV29-1 to TRBJ2-1; the match to TRBD2 covers 8 bases. Germline trimming cut 6 bases from V and 4 bases from J; bases unmatched to any gene: 8. The V gene's germline CDR1 is SQVTM and CDR2 ANQGSEA. The length of the CDR3 is 14 residues. The DNA for the CDR3 is TGCAGCGTCCAAAGTAGCGGGGTTTACAATGAGCAGTTCTTC. Translation: CSVQSSGVYNEQFF.

Only one count was recorded for this clone. J is TRBJ2-5 and V is TRBV7-8; TRBD2 matches at 7 bases. Matching the DNA end better, TRBJ2-7 makes the J call doubtful. The germline V gene has CDR1 SGHVS and CDR2 FQNEAQ. The CDR3 spans 18 residues. The CDR3 coding sequence is TGTGCCAGCAGCTTAGCCATTAGTGCGGGAGTAACGTCCTACGAGCAGTACTTC. Amino acid sequence: CASSLAISAGVTSYEQYF.

The rearrangement joins TRBV28 to TRBJ2-5; TRBD2 is a possible D gene (5 bases). V lost 4 bases and J lost 5, with 8 bases in between. The germline V gene has CDR1 MDHEN and CDR2 SYDVKM. The CDR3 is 12 amino acids. The CDR3 loop is CASSSGTETQYF. CDR3 DNA: TGTGCCAGCAGTTCGGGAACGGAGACCCAGTACTTC.

This clone was observed a few times. The chain couples TRBV7-2 to TRBJ2-3, with D maybe TRBD2 (6 bases). The CDR3 sequence is 13 residues long. Germline CDR1 SGHTA, CDR2 FQGNSA. With 5 bases removed from V and 5 bases from J, the gap between germline ends came to 11 bases. CDR3 amino acids: CASSIEEGDTQYF. For the CDR3, the DNA is TGTGCCAGCAGCATAGAGGAGGGAGATACGCAGTATTTT.

As to this clone: The same CDR3 arises from other DNA sequences in this sample as well. The V gene is TRBV9, the J gene TRBJ2-5; no reliable D call. V was shortened by 0 bases and J by 4 bases, with 7 bases between the two germline ends. The germline gives CDR1 SGDLS, CDR2 YYNGEE. The CDR3 has 13 residues. The CDR3 spells CASSVGGRETQYF. In DNA form, the CDR3 reads TGTGCCAGCAGCGTAGGAGGTCGAGAGACCCAGTACTTC.

Concerning this clone itself: The junction and the germline gene differ at one end; a read error may be behind it. The chain is built from TRBV7-7 and TRBJ2-5, with TRBD2 identical over 10 bases. This CDR3 is built from 15 residues. CDR1 SSHAT and CDR2 FNYEAQ come from the germline V gene (reference sequence). Here the CDR3 reads CASSPQAGGHETQYF. DNA for the CDR3: TGTGCTAGCAGCCCCCAAGCGGGGGGGCATGAGACCCAGTACTTC.

This clone was seen only a few times. The chain has TRBV5-1 and TRBJ1-2, with D hard to call. Trimming shortened V by 2 bases and J by 4 bases, and 6 bases separated the two germline ends. The germline CDR1 and CDR2 sequences are SGHRS and YFSETQ. The CDR3 is 12 residues long. The CDR3 DNA reads TGCGCCAGCAGCTTAGAGGGCTATGGCTACACCTTC. Its protein product is CASSLEGYGYTF. The entire variable domain, with the rest obtained from reference TRBV5-1 and TRBJ1-2, is as follows: KAGVTQTPRYLIKTRGQQVTLSCSPISGHRSVSWYQQTPGQGLQFLFEYFSETQRNKGNFPGRFSGRQFSNSRSEMNVSTLELGDSALYLCASSLEGYGYTFGSGTRLTVV.

This chain uses TRBV7-2 with TRBJ2-5, with D possibly matching TRBD1 (6 bases). The CDR3 sequence is 14 residues long. V was pared by 5 bases and J by 4 bases, with 14 bases between. In germline, CDR1 is SGHTA, CDR2 FQGNSA. CDR3 protein: CASSGTGTRETQYF. In nucleotides, the CDR3 is TGTGCCAGCAGCGGTACAGGGACGAGAGAGACCCAGTACTTC.

This clone occurred a few times. This chain connects TRBV2 to TRBJ2-3, with D perhaps matching TRBD1 (6 bases). With 6 bases removed from V and 3 bases from J, the gap between germline ends came to 13 bases. From germline, CDR1 is SNHLY and CDR2 FYNNEI. The CDR3 sequence is 14 residues long. Written as DNA, the CDR3 is TGTGCCAGCAGCCAGGACAGATTAACAGATACGCAGTATTTT. Protein product: CASSQDRLTDTQYF.

The rearrangement uses TRBV4-2 and TRBJ2-5; D is undetermined. This CDR3 is built from 13 residues. The V end lost 6 bases, the J end lost 2 bases, and 10 bases lay between the germline ends. Germline V gene lookup returns CDR1 LGHNA and CDR2 YNFKEQ. CDR3 sequence reads: CASSLNQQETQYF. The CDR3 DNA follows: TGTGCCAGCAGTCTAAACCAGCAAGAGACCCAGTACTTC.

This clone appeared a single time. This chain connects TRBV10-3 to TRBJ1-1; D not certain. The germline V gene encodes CDR1 ENHRY and CDR2 SYGVKD. The CDR3 consists of 12 residues. The V and J ends lost 6 bases and 2 bases respectively, with 7 bases between them. The CDR3 spells CAIRGSNTEAFF. The CDR3 DNA sequence: TGTGCCATCAGAGGTTCAAACACTGAAGCTTTCTTT.

V usage is TRBV15 and J usage is TRBJ2-5; D is perhaps TRBD1 or TRBD2 (6 bases each). The V end lost 0 bases, the J end lost 5 bases, and 19 bases lay between the germline ends. CDR3 length equals 17 residues. The V gene's germline CDR1 is LNHNV and CDR2 YYDKDF (reference sequence). The CDR3: CATSRDRTVLGGETQYF. As DNA, the CDR3 is TGTGCCACCAGCAGAGATAGGACAGTTCTAGGAGGGGAGACCCAGTACTTC.

The rearrangement links TRBV5-1 to TRBJ1-2; D is unclear. Germline CDR1 and CDR2: SGHRS and YFSETQ. CDR3 size: 14 residues. Trimming took 0 bases from V and 3 from J, leaving 9 bases between them. CDR3 in amino acids: CASSLGTADYGYTF. The CDR3 DNA reads as TGCGCCAGCAGCTTGGGCACTGCTGACTATGGCTACACCTTC.

This chain joins TRBV4-1 and TRBJ2-7, with TRBD1 as a possible D gene (5 bases). V dropped 1 base and J dropped 1 base, with 14 bases sitting between them. The CDR3 consists of 16 residues. Looked up from germline, CDR1 is MGHRA and CDR2 is YSYEKL. CDR3 amino acids: CASSQADMMVSYEQYF. For the CDR3, the DNA is TGCGCCAGCAGCCAAGCGGACATGATGGTTTCCTACGAGCAGTACTTC.

This clone was seen a handful of times. The J gene is TRBJ1-2, the V gene TRBV10-3; D remains ambiguous. V was clipped by 2 bases and J by 0 bases, with 7 bases between them. CDR3 length equals 14 residues. The germline V gene has CDR1 ENHRY and CDR2 SYGVKD. DNA for the CDR3: TGTGCCATCAGTGAGGTCAGCGCTAACTATGGCTACACCTTC. This codes for CAISEVSANYGYTF.

This clone was seen a few times. Other DNA variants within this sample encode the same CDR3. The genes are TRBV27 and TRBJ2-2, with 7 bases identical to TRBD1. The CDR3 spans 14 residues. V dropped 6 bases and J dropped 9; count of bases not matched to a gene: 10. From germline, CDR1 is MNHEY and CDR2 SMNVEV (reference sequence). The CDR3 reads CASRQTGFIRELFF. In nucleotides, the CDR3 is TGTGCCAGCAGACAGACAGGGTTTATCAGGGAGCTGTTTTTT.

The CDR3 DNA is TGCGCCAGCAGCCAAGATATTGACAGGGGGAACACTGAAGCTTTCTTT. It codes for CASSQDIDRGNTEAFF. The chain joins TRBV4-3 to TRBJ1-1; 8 nucleotides agree with TRBD1. The CDR3 spans 16 residues. Germline V CDR1 and CDR2: LGHNA, YSLEER. The J segment lost 1 base and the V segment lost 0 bases, leaving 4 bases of the junction unmatched.

This chain uses TRBV29-1 with TRBJ2-1; 7 bases line up with TRBD2. Losses at the gene ends were 6 bases for V and 6 bases for J; bases not matched to a gene: 20. The CDR3 has 17 residues. The V gene's germline CDR1 is SQVTM and CDR2 ANQGSEA. CDR3: CSVLGASGGALANEQFF. In DNA form, the CDR3 reads TGCAGCGTGTTAGGCGCTAGCGGCGGAGCCCTCGCCAATGAGCAGTTCTTC.

The chain employs TRBV4-2 and TRBJ2-1, with 7 bases identical to TRBD2. V was clipped by 1 base and J by 6 bases; unmatched bases: 9. The CDR3 length is 16 residues. The V gene's germline CDR1 is LGHNA and CDR2 YNFKEQ. Here the CDR3 reads CASSQVARGSFNEQFF. CDR3 nucleotides: TGTGCCAGCAGCCAAGTGGCGCGCGGGAGTTTCAATGAGCAGTTCTTC.

V usage is TRBV6-4 and J usage is TRBJ1-3, with TRBD1 matching 7 bases. CDR1 is MRHNA, CDR2 SNTAGT, per germline. This CDR3 region has 16 residues. Trimming removed 7 bases from V and 0 bases from J; junction bases left unmatched: 9. Written as DNA, the CDR3 is TGTGCCAGCAACGATCCGGGACAGAGCTCTGGAAACACCATATATTTT. Protein: CASNDPGQSSGNTIYF.

The chain combines TRBV5-1 with TRBJ2-5; 9 bases line up with TRBD1. The CDR3 runs 13 residues. J was trimmed by 13 bases and V by 5 bases; bases with no gene match: 12. Germline V gives CDR1 SGHRS, CDR2 YFSETQ. CDR3 loop: CASRPGQGIDSYF. The CDR3 nucleotides read TGCGCCAGCAGACCGGGACAGGGTATTGACTCGTACTTC.